Listed below are T cell receptor beta chains from one sample, sequenced in a study of T cell responses to AZD1222 COVID-19 vaccine. The data were produced by immunoSEQ multiplex PCR, yet TCRdb's version contains in-frame clones alone and is incomplete. There are 120,000 to 150,000 clones in the sample; 90% to 95% occur only once, and 2.5% to 3% lies in the top ten. Sequenced material: peripheral blood, taken on day 0 of MenACWY control vaccination. The receptors derive from an adult in good health. Both conserved end residues are part of each CDR3. Fields, in order: clone size, V gene, J gene, D gene, CDR3 protein, CDR3 DNA. The D gene is left open where the match is weak. A row's size may be missing; if present it is once, few, many or a size class.

abundance: .
v_gene: TRBV5-1
j_gene: TRBJ2-1
d_gene: TRBD2
CDR3aa: CASSLNGLAVSSYNEQFF
CDR3nt: TGCGCCAGCAGCTTAAATGGACTAGCCGTTAGCTCCTACAATGAGCAGTTCTTC

abundance: .
v_gene: TRBV3-1/TRBV3-2
j_gene: TRBJ2-5
d_gene: TRBD2
CDR3aa: CASSQGRLALLRETQYF
CDR3nt: TGTGCCAGCAGCCAGGGGAGACTAGCCCTTCTCCGGGAGACCCAGTACTTC

abundance: .
v_gene: TRBV11-3
j_gene: TRBJ1-2
d_gene: TRBD1
CDR3aa: CASSETGGFGYTF
CDR3nt: TGTGCCAGCAGCGAAACAGGGGGCTTTGGCTACACCTTC

abundance: .
v_gene: TRBV5-4
j_gene: TRBJ1-2
d_gene: .
CDR3aa: CASSSGHNIPYGYTF
CDR3nt: TGTGCCAGCAGCTCCGGGCACAACATCCCCTATGGCTACACCTTC

abundance: .
v_gene: TRBV19
j_gene: TRBJ2-2
d_gene: .
CDR3aa: CASSMEGVTGELFF
CDR3nt: TGTGCCAGTAGTATGGAAGGGGTCACCGGGGAGCTGTTTTTT

abundance: .
v_gene: TRBV23-1
j_gene: TRBJ2-7
d_gene: .
CDR3aa: CASSVREAGHSYEQYF
CDR3nt: TGCGCCAGCTCCGTCAGGGAGGCAGGACACTCCTACGAGCAGTACTTC

abundance: .
v_gene: TRBV24-1
j_gene: TRBJ2-5
d_gene: TRBD1
CDR3aa: CATSLGQGAETQYF
CDR3nt: TGTGCCACCAGTCTGGGACAGGGGGCCGAGACCCAGTACTTC

abundance: .
v_gene: TRBV3-1/TRBV3-2
j_gene: TRBJ1-4
d_gene: .
CDR3aa: CASSQSQGRVTNEKLFF
CDR3nt: TGTGCCAGCAGCCAATCGCAGGGTAGGGTAACTAATGAAAAACTGTTTTTT

abundance: once
v_gene: TRBV27
j_gene: TRBJ2-7
d_gene: .
CDR3aa: CASSPVPSWYEQYF
CDR3nt: TGTGCCAGCAGTCCCGTCCCTAGCTGGTACGAGCAGTACTTC

abundance: .
v_gene: TRBV7-2
j_gene: TRBJ1-1
d_gene: .
CDR3aa: CASSLDLPRGSEAFF
CDR3nt: TGTGCCAGCAGCTTAGACCTCCCCAGGGGAAGTGAAGCTTTCTTT

abundance: .
v_gene: TRBV3-1/TRBV3-2
j_gene: TRBJ1-1
d_gene: TRBD1
CDR3aa: CASSQGTGRNTEAFF
CDR3nt: TGTGCCAGCAGCCAGGGGACAGGGAGAAACACTGAAGCTTTCTTT

abundance: .
v_gene: TRBV15
j_gene: TRBJ2-1
d_gene: .
CDR3aa: CATRPTTYNEQFF
CDR3nt: TGTGCCACCAGACCAACTACCTACAATGAGCAGTTCTTC

abundance: .
v_gene: TRBV11-2
j_gene: TRBJ1-1
d_gene: .
CDR3aa: CASSSSGWNTEAFF
CDR3nt: TGTGCCAGCAGCTCCTCAGGCTGGAACACTGAAGCTTTCTTT

abundance: .
v_gene: TRBV28
j_gene: TRBJ1-4
d_gene: .
CDR3aa: CAGTAGWGEKLFF
CDR3nt: TGTGCCGGGACCGCAGGGTGGGGGGAAAAACTGTTTTTT

abundance: .
v_gene: TRBV29-1
j_gene: TRBJ2-5
d_gene: .
CDR3aa: CSADPKGTQYF
CDR3nt: TGTTCAGCAGATCCAAAGGGAACCCAGTACTTC

abundance: once
v_gene: TRBV5-1
j_gene: TRBJ1-1
d_gene: .
CDR3aa: CASRRTQNTEAFF
CDR3nt: TGCGCCAGCAGAAGGACCCAGAACACTGAAGCTTTCTTT

abundance: .
v_gene: TRBV28
j_gene: TRBJ2-3
d_gene: TRBD2
CDR3aa: CASSFLGGRADTQYF
CDR3nt: TGTGCCAGCAGTTTTCTCGGCGGGAGGGCAGATACGCAGTATTTT

abundance: .
v_gene: TRBV27
j_gene: TRBJ1-5
d_gene: .
CDR3aa: CASSFSRPLNGQPQHF
CDR3nt: TGTGCCAGCAGTTTTTCCCGTCCCCTAAATGGACAGCCCCAGCATTTT

abundance: .
v_gene: TRBV6-1
j_gene: TRBJ1-3
d_gene: .
CDR3aa: CASSEALQWGNTIYF
CDR3nt: TGTGCCAGCAGTGAAGCGCTTCAGTGGGGAAACACCATATATTTT

abundance: .
v_gene: TRBV25-1
j_gene: TRBJ1-6
d_gene: .
CDR3aa: CASRINFSPLHF
CDR3nt: TGTGCCAGCAGGATCAATTTTTCACCCCTCCACTTT

abundance: .
v_gene: TRBV9
j_gene: TRBJ2-7
d_gene: .
CDR3aa: CASSVAGDPTYEQYF
CDR3nt: TGTGCCAGCAGCGTAGCGGGCGATCCAACCTACGAGCAGTACTTC

abundance: .
v_gene: TRBV3-1/TRBV3-2
j_gene: TRBJ2-7
d_gene: .
CDR3aa: CASSLQLLWGASYEQYF
CDR3nt: TGTGCCAGCAGCCTCCAGCTCCTGTGGGGCGCGTCATACGAGCAGTACTTC

abundance: once
v_gene: TRBV19
j_gene: TRBJ1-6
d_gene: TRBD1
CDR3aa: CASSIGDRGRSPLHF
CDR3nt: TGTGCCAGTAGTATTGGGGACAGGGGACGTTCACCCCTCCACTTT

abundance: .
v_gene: TRBV18
j_gene: TRBJ2-7
d_gene: TRBD1
CDR3aa: CASSWTGSPHEQYF
CDR3nt: TGTGCCAGCTCGTGGACAGGGAGCCCCCACGAGCAGTACTTC

abundance: .
v_gene: TRBV5-1
j_gene: TRBJ2-4
d_gene: TRBD2
CDR3aa: CASSSPSGRNVAKNIQYF
CDR3nt: TGCGCCAGCAGCTCCCCTAGCGGACGGAACGTAGCCAAAAACATTCAGTACTTC

abundance: .
v_gene: TRBV11-1
j_gene: TRBJ2-2
d_gene: TRBD1
CDR3aa: CASSTRDRTAGELFF
CDR3nt: TGTGCCAGCAGCACACGGGACAGGACCGCCGGGGAGCTGTTTTTT

abundance: .
v_gene: TRBV11-2
j_gene: TRBJ2-7
d_gene: .
CDR3aa: CASSTFRGASGAYEQYF
CDR3nt: TGTGCCAGCAGCACCTTCCGGGGGGCTAGTGGGGCGTACGAGCAGTACTTC

abundance: .
v_gene: TRBV27
j_gene: TRBJ2-1
d_gene: .
CDR3aa: CASSKSSRTYNEQFF
CDR3nt: TGTGCCAGCAGCAAAAGTAGCCGTACCTACAATGAGCAGTTCTTC

abundance: .
v_gene: TRBV27
j_gene: TRBJ1-6
d_gene: TRBD1
CDR3aa: CASSPGQGDNSPLHF
CDR3nt: TGTGCCAGCAGTCCGGGACAGGGCGATAATTCACCCCTCCACTTT